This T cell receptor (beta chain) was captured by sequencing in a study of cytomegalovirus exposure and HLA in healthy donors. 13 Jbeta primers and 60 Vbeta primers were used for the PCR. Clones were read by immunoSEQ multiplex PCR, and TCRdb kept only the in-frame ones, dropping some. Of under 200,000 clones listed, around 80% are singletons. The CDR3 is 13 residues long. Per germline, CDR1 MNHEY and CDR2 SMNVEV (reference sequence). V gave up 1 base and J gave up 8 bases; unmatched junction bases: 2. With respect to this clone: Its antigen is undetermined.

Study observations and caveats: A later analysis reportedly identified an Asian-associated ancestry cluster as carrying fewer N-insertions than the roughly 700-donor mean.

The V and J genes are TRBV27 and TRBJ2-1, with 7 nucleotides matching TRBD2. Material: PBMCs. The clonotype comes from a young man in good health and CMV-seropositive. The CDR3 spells CASSLYAGDEQFF. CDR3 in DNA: TGTGCCAGCAGTTTATATGCGGGGGATGAGCAGTTCTTC.